The clone carrying this T cell receptor (beta chain) was counted at least ten times. Its matching antigen is unknown. This sample is drawn from a study of T cells after yellow fever vaccination. Study-wide context: SMART-Seq v4 Ultra Low Input prepared the low-cell-number fractions. The study, taken as a whole, reports: By day 5 rather than day 15, the secondary response had peaked, though it was weaker. The CD4 and CD8 compartments had a small share of their clonotypes in common.

A process of 5'RACE template switching, which added a universal primer site and UMIs, was used to make TCR cDNA. TCRdb independently ran MiXCR on the 5' RACE reads; one entry per CDR3 protein. The table has under 150,000 distinct CDR3 sequences, 7.7% seen once; the top ten hold less than 0.95%. The clonotype was recovered from a young man who received the YFV17D yellow fever vaccine. Sequenced here: CD4+ T cells sorted from PBMCs, sampled 5 days after the yellow fever booster vaccination.

CDR3 loop: CASRSTGGARGGELFF. In nucleotides, the CDR3 is TGTGCCAGCAGGTCTACAGGGGGCGCGAGGGGCGGGGAGCTGTTTTTT. V gene TRBV12-3 or TRBV12-4 combines with J gene TRBJ2-2; TRBD1 aligns across 9 bases. This CDR3 has 16 amino acids. V lost 6 bases, J lost 7 bases, and 12 bases stayed unmatched.